This T cell receptor beta chain originates from a study of vaccination and CD4 T cells after COVID-19. Study at large: The stimulating agents, overlapping spike peptides, came from SARS-CoV-2, HCoV-NL63, HCoV-OC43 and HCoV-229E.

Documented treatment: roughly 10-day PBMC culture with coronavirus spike peptide pools or control peptides (ViraFEST assay). ViraFEST relied on peptide pools to expand antigen-specific T cells; the TCRs were sequenced afterward. Researchers reported culturing 2.1 million or so PBMCs per well with approximately 10 IU/ml IL-2 and 8 to 10 ug/ml peptide pools. With the Oncomine TCR Beta short-read assay, DNA from cultured CD4+ T cells was sequenced. TCRdb called the PCR reads again in MiXCR, with one record for every CDR3 protein. The sample carries over 14,000 distinct CDR3 sequences, around two fifths recorded once. A remark on this clonotype: Its specificity is unknown.

Trimming at V came to 3 bases and at J to 9 bases, leaving 6 bases not matched to a gene. Germline V gene sequence: CDR1 SGHDT, CDR2 YYEEEE. CDR3 length: 13 amino acids. The sample taken for sequencing was cultured CD4+ T cells from blood. The source is a human donor with COVID-19. The chain links TRBV5-6 to TRBJ2-7; 10 nucleotides agree with TRBD1. The CDR3 loop reads CASSSGTGEVQYF. Written as DNA, the CDR3 is TGTGCCAGCAGCTCGGGGACAGGGGAGGTGCAGTACTTC.